This TCR beta chain was retrieved from a study of blood T cell repertoires in COVID-19 (dated by TCRdb to 2020 to 2022). About the study as a whole: Samples from collaborators originated in the United States, Italy and Spain and spanned both the acute and convalescent phases of COVID-19. The material from the prospective study consisted of cDNA or gDNA derived from T cells, B-cell-depleted T cells, or PBMCs. Subjects who had been exposed to COVID-19, were actively infected with it, or had recovered from it provided the deeply sampled blood TCRbeta repertoires that made up the dataset. A freely available public database, intended as a resource for researchers studying the immune response to SARS-CoV-2, is where the repertoires were released. The samples were drawn from the first 160 participants of the ongoing ImmuneRACE study and from 1,254 subjects provided by 6 global collaborators. The sample metadata nearly always contained a de-identified subject ID, COVID-19 status, age in years and sex. Where HLA class I and class II types were available, the types were taken from metadata supplied by the sample provider, not from assay-based typing. Broader findings and caveats from the paper: The quantity of clinical and demographic metadata differed by source and by participant and was supplied without curation.

Trimming takes 8 bases from V and 1 base from J, and the germline ends sit 11 bases apart. Reading from cysteine to phenylalanine, the CDR3 counts 13 amino acids. The retained sequence is limited to the CDR3, 39 bases, with the frame set at the first base. In the prospective study, participants were roughly 18 to 90 years old, resided in 20 to 30 geographic areas of the United States, and were enrolled through a virtual design. In the prospective study, cohorts were assigned on the basis of participant-reported clinical history obtained from a screening survey and a study questionnaire. For ImmuneRACE Cohort 3, a participant was defined as recovered based on two consecutive negative NP/OP PCR tests, clearance by a healthcare professional, or resolution of symptoms. In the prospective study, whole blood, serum and a nasopharyngeal or oropharyngeal swab were collected from each participant by mobile phlebotomists. Over an approximately 2-month period, participants in the prospective study had the option of providing additional blood draws and questionnaires. Before DNA extraction, blood samples from the prospective study were shipped at room temperature or frozen.

TCRbeta CDR3 regions were amplified from genomic DNA by means of the immunoSEQ Assay, a bias-controlled multiplex PCR. Per the original workflow: Within the assay, amplification of reference gene primers was used to estimate how many nucleated cells each sample contained. To quantify the absolute abundance of each unique TCRbeta CDR3 rearrangement, sequence reads were collapsed and filtered. For each sample, productive Simpson clonality was calculated as the square root of Simpson's diversity index over productive rearrangements. Drawn from immuneACCESS, this table holds only the in-frame rearrangements with V and J called that TCRdb kept. Clones are partly lost; checked studies trace under half to an unresolved V gene and leave the rest unexplained. Clonal size and the V and J genes are those of that table, whereas D and trimming came from the DNA. A total of about 410,000 clones appear in this sample, about nine tenths of them only once. The ten largest clones capture 0.6% of the sample.

Regarding this clone: Its antigen has not been determined. Per-base quality was not reported, and no clone a single base away is much larger than it.

The sequence was collected from a man aged 18-30 years who had recovered from COVID-19. In this chain, TRBV12-3 or TRBV12-4 is recombined with TRBJ1-2, with no reliable assignment of the D segment. The source material was PBMCs or T cells enriched from blood (not recorded which). The CDR3 reads as follows: CASAGSFNYGYTF. The bases are TGTGCCAGCGCGGGCAGTTTTAACTATGGCTACACCTTC.